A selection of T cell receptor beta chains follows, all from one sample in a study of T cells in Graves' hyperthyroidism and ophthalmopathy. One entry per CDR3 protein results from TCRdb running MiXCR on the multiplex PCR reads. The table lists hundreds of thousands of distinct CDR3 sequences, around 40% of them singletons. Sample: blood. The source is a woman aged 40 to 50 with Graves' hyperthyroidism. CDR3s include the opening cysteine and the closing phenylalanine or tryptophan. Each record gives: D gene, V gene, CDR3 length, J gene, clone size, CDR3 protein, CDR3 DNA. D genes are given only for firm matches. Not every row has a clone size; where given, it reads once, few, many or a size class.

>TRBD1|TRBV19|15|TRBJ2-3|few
CASSMTGTGTDTQYF
TGTGCCAGTAGTATGACCGGGACAGGCACAGATACGCAGTATTTT
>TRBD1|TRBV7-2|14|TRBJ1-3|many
CASSRGQDGNIIYF
TGTGCCAGCAGCCGAGGACAGGACGGAAACATCATATATTTT
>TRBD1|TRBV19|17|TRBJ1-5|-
CASSIIEMAPVQGAQHF
TGTGCCAGTAGTATTATCGAGATGGCACCAGTACAGGGGGCCCAGCATTTT
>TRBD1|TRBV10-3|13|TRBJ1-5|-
CAIGTGRNQPQHF
TGTGCCATAGGGACAGGGCGTAATCAGCCCCAGCATTTT
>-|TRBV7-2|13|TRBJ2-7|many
CASSLALSDEQYF
TGTGCCAGCAGCTTAGCACTGTCCGACGAGCAGTACTTC
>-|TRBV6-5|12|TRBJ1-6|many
CASSYRDSPLHF
TGTGCCAGCAGTTACAGGGATTCACCCCTCCACTTT
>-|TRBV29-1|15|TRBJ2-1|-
CSVESSAGSYNEQFF
TGCAGCGTTGAGTCATCGGCGGGATCCTACAATGAGCAGTTCTTC
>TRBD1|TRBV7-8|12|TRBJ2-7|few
CASKGQGDKQYF
TGTGCCAGCAAGGGACAGGGGGATAAGCAGTACTTC
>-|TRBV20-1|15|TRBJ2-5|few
CSARDRRTSWETQYF
TGCAGTGCTAGAGATAGGAGGACCTCCTGGGAGACCCAGTACTTC
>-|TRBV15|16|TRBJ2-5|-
CATSSPSGRNQETQYF
TGTGCCACCAGCAGCCCTTCCGGCAGGAACCAAGAGACCCAGTACTTC
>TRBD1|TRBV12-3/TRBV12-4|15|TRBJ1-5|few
CASRYRDRGIQPQHF
TGTGCCAGCAGGTACCGGGACAGGGGTATTCAGCCCCAGCATTTT
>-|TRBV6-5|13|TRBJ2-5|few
CASSEIDQETQYF
TGTGCCAGCAGTGAGATAGACCAAGAGACCCAGTACTTC
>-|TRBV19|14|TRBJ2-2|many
CASSWTTNTGELFF
TGTGCCAGTAGTTGGACAACGAACACCGGGGAGCTGTTTTTT
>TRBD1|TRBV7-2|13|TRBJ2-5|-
CASSHRQGGTQYF
TGTGCCAGCAGCCACCGACAGGGGGGGACCCAGTACTTC
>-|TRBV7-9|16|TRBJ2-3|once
CASSLRGRVTDNEQYF
TGTGCCAGCAGCTTGCGGGGAAGGGTCACCGACAATGAGCAGTATTTT
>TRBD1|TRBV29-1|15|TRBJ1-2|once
CSVGDRSYEKDGYTF
TGCAGCGTTGGGGACAGGTCGTATGAAAAGGATGGCTACACCTTC
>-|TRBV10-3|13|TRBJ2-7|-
CAIKPSDSYEQYF
TGTGCCATCAAACCTAGCGACTCCTACGAGCAGTACTTC
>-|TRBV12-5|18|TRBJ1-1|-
CASGPPLLGGPKNTEAFF
TGTGCTAGTGGACCTCCCCTCTTGGGGGGGCCGAAAAACACTGAAGCTTTCTTT
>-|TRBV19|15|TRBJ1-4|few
CASSMWGSPSEKLFF
TGTGCCAGTAGTATGTGGGGCTCACCGAGCGAAAAACTGTTTTTT
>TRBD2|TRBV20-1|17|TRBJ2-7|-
CSARLLAGGRLSYEQYF
TGCAGTGCTAGACTACTAGCGGGAGGTCGCCTCTCCTACGAGCAGTACTTC
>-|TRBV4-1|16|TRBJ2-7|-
CASSQEKADAPYEQYF
TGCGCCAGCAGCCAAGAGAAGGCGGACGCTCCCTACGAGCAGTACTTC
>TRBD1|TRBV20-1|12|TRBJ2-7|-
CSANVGGYEQHF
TGCAGTGCTAACGTAGGGGGCTACGAGCAGCACTTC
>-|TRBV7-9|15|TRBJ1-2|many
CASSLALGGTYGYTF
TGTGCCAGCAGCTTAGCGCTCGGGGGGACCTATGGCTACACCTTC
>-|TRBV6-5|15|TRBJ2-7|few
CASSSSWTDHYEQYF
-
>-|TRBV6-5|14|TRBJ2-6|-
CAISYSPGANVLTF
TGTGCCATCAGTTACTCGCCTGGGGCCAACGTCCTGACTTTC
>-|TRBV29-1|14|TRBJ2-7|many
CSVEVGAGSYEQYF
TGCAGCGTTGAAGTTGGGGCGGGCAGCTACGAGCAGTACTTC
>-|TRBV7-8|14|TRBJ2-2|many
CASSTRGNTGELFF
TGTGCCAGCAGCACTAGGGGGAACACCGGGGAGCTGTTTTTT
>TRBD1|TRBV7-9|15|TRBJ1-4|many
CASSLGQGLSEKLFF
TGTGCCAGCAGCTTAGGACAGGGGTTAAGTGAAAAACTGTTTTTT
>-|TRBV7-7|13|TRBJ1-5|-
CASSPETNQPQHF
TGTGCCAGCTCACCGGAAACCAATCAGCCCCAGCATTTT
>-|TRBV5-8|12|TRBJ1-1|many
CASSPGSGKAFF
TGTGCCAGCAGCCCCGGGTCAGGCAAAGCTTTCTTT
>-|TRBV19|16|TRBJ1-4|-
CASSRGQPPAGKKLFF
TGTGCCAGTAGTCGCGGACAGCCTCCAGCGGGGAAAAAACTGTTTTTT
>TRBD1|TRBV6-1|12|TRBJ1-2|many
CAVLGQGFGYTF
TGTGCCGTTTTGGGACAGGGATTTGGCTACACCTTC
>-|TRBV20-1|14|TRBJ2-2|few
CSAHSGRNTGELFF
TGCAGTGCCCACTCGGGGCGGAACACCGGGGAGCTGTTTTTT
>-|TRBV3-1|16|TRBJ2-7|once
CASSPVKGTLAYEQYF
TGTGCCAGCTCTCCCGTAAAAGGGACGTTAGCCTACGAGCAGTACTTC
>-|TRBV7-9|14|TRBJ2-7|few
CASSWTGELNEQYF
TGTGCCAGCAGTTGGACGGGGGAGCTGAACGAGCAGTACTTC
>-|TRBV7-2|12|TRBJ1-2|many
CASSLVHPGYTF
TGTGCCAGCAGCTTAGTGCATCCCGGCTACACCTTC
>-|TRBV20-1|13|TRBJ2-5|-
CSARAVGKETQYF
TGCAGTGCTAGAGCGGTGGGGAAAGAGACCCAGTACTTC
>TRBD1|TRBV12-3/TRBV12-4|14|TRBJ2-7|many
CASSGPTGRYEQYF
TGTGCCAGCAGTGGTCCGACAGGGCGCTACGAGCAGTACTTC
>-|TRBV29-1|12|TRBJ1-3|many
CSVSGTGNTIYF
TGCAGCGTTTCAGGGACTGGAAACACCATATATTTT
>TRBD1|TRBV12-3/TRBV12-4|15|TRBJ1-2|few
CASSRLPGQGSGYTF
TGTGCCAGCAGTAGGCTCCCCGGACAGGGAAGTGGCTACACCTTC
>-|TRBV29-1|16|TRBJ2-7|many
CSVTVGAGYTSYEQYF
TGCAGCGTCACCGTGGGTGCAGGATACACTTCCTACGAGCAGTACTTC
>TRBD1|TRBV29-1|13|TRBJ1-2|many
CSARQGGFYGYTF
TGCAGCGCCCGACAGGGTGGTTTCTATGGCTACACCTTC
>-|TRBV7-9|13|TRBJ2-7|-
CVSSRMSSYEQYF
TGTGTCAGCAGCAGGATGAGCTCCTACGAGCAGTACTTC
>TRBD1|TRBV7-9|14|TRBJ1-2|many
CASSDPGQKRSYTF
TGTGCCAGCAGCGATCCGGGACAGAAGAGGAGCTACACCTTC
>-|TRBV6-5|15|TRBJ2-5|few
CASSYSNRLEETQYF
TGTGCCAGCAGTTACTCGAACCGATTGGAAGAGACCCAGTACTTC
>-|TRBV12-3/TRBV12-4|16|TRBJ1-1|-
CASTKVNSGTNTEAFF
TGTGCCAGCACCAAGGTTAACAGCGGAACGAACACTGAAGCTTTCTTT
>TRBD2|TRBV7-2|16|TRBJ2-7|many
CASSSIVSGSSYEQYF
TGTGCCAGCAGCTCCATTGTGAGCGGGAGCTCCTACGAGCAGTACTTC
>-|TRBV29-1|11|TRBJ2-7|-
CSAGGTDEQYF
TGCAGCGCTGGGGGGACGGACGAGCAGTACTTC
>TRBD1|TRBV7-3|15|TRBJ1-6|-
CASSHRDRYNSPLHF
TGTGCCAGCAGCCACCGGGACAGGTATAATTCACCCCTCCACTTT
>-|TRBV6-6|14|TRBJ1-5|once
CASSSGVSSQPQHF
TGTGCCAGCAGCTCAGGGGTTAGCAGTCAGCCCCAGCATTTT
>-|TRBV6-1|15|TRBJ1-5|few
CASSEAVGRNQPQHF
TGTGCCAGCAGTGAAGCGGTAGGGCGCAATCAGCCCCAGCATTTT
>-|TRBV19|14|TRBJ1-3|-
CASSQVYSGNTIYF
TGTGCCAGTAGTCAGGTTTACTCTGGAAACACCATATATTTT